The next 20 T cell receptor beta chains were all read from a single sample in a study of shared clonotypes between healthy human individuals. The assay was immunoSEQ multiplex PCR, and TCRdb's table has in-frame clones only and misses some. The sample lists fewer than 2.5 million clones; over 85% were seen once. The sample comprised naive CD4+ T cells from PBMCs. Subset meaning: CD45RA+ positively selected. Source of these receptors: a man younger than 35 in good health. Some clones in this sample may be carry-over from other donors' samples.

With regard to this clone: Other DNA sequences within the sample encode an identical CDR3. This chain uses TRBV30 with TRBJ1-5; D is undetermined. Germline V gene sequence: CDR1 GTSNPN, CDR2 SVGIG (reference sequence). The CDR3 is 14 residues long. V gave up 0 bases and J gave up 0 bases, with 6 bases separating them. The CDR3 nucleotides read TGTGCCTGGAGTGTAGGTGATAGCAATCAGCCCCAGCATTTT. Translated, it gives CAWSVGDSNQPQHF.

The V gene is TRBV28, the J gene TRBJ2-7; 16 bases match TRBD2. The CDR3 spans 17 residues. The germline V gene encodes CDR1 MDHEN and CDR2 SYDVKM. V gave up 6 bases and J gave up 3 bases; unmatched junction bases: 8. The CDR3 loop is CASSTGTSGRAVYEQYF. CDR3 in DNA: TGTGCCAGCAGCACCGGGACTAGCGGGAGGGCGGTCTACGAGCAGTACTTC.

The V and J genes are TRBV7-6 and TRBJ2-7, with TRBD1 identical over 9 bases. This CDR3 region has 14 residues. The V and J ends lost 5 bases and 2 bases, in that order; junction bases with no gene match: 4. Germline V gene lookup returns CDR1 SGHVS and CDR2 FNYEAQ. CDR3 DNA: TGTGCCAGCAGCCAGGGACAGGGCGCCTACGAGCAGTACTTC. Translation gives CASSQGQGAYEQYF.

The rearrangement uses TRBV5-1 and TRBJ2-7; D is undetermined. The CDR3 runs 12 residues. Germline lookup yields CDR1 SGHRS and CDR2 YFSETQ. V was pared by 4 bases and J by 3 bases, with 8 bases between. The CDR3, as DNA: TGCGCCAGCAGCAGTAGGGTCTACGAGCAGTACTTC. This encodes CASSSRVYEQYF. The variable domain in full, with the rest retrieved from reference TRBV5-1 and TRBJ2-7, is KAGVTQTPRYLIKTRGQQVTLSCSPISGHRSVSWYQQTPGQGLQFLFEYFSETQRNKGNFPGRFSGRQFSNSRSEMNVSTLELGDSALYLCASSSRVYEQYFGPGTRLTVT.

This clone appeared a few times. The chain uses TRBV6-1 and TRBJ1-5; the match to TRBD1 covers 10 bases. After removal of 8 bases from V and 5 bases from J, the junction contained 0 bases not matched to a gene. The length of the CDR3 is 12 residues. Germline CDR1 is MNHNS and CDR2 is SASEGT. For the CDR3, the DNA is TGTGCCAGCGGGACAGGGGATCAGCCCCAGCATTTT. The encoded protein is CASGTGDQPQHF.

CDR3 bases: TGCGCCAGCAGCGCCGGACAGCTTGCAACTAATGAAAAACTGTTTTTT. It is translated as CASSAGQLATNEKLFF. V gene TRBV5-1 combines with J gene TRBJ1-4; tentatively, D is TRBD1 (6 bases). V lost 4 bases to trimming and J lost 0 bases, with 13 bases between them. The germline CDR1 and CDR2 sequences are SGHRS and YFSETQ. The CDR3 runs 16 residues.

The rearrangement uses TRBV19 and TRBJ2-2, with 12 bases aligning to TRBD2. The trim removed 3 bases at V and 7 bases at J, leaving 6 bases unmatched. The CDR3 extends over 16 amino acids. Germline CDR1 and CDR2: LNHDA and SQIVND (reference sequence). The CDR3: CASSIRTSGMIGELFF. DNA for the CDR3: TGTGCCAGTAGTATCCGGACTAGCGGGATGATCGGGGAGCTGTTTTTT.

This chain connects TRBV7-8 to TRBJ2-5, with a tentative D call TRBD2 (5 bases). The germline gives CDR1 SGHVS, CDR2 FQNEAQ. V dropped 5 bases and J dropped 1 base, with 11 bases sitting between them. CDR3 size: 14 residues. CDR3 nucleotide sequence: TGTGCCAGCAGCCCAGACCTAGCCCAAGAGACCCAGTACTTC. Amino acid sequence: CASSPDLAQETQYF.

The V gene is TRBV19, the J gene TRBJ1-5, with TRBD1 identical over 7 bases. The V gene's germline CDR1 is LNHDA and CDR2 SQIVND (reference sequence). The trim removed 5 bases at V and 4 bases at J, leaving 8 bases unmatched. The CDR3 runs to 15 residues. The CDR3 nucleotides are TGTGCCAGTAGTGCGGACAGGACGTTTAATCAGCCCCAGCATTTT. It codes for CASSADRTFNQPQHF. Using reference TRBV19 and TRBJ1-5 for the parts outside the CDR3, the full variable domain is DGGITQSPKYLFRKEGQNVTLSCEQNLNHDAMYWYRQDPGQGLRLIYYSQIVNDFQKGDIAEGYSVSREKKESFPLTVTSAQKNPTAFYLCASSADRTFNQPQHFGDGTRLSIL.

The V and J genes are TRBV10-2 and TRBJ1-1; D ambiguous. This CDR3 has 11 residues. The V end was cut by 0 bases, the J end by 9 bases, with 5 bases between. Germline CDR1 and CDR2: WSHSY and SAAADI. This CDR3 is CASSESPKAFF. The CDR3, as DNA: TGCGCCAGCAGTGAGTCTCCGAAAGCTTTCTTT.

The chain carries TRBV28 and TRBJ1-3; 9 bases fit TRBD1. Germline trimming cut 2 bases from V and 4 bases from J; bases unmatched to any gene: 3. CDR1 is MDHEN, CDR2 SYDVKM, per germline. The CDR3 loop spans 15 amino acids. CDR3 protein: CASSLTGGYGNTIYF. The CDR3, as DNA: TGTGCCAGCAGTTTAACAGGGGGCTACGGAAACACCATATATTTT.

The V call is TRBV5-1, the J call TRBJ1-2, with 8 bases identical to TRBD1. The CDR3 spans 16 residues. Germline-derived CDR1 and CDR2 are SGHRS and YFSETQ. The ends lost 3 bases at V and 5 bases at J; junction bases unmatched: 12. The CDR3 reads CASSSTSGTGAYGYTF. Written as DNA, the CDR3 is TGCGCCAGCAGCTCCACGTCCGGGACAGGTGCTTATGGCTACACCTTC.

The CDR3 loop is CASSHGQGGYGGELFF. CDR3 sequence (DNA): TGCGCCAGCAGCCATGGACAGGGAGGTTACGGCGGGGAGCTGTTTTTT. This chain uses TRBV4-1 with TRBJ2-2, with 8 positions matching TRBD1. After removal of 3 bases from V and 7 bases from J, the junction contained 10 bases not matched to a gene. The V gene's germline CDR1 is MGHRA and CDR2 YSYEKL. The CDR3 is made up of 16 amino acids.

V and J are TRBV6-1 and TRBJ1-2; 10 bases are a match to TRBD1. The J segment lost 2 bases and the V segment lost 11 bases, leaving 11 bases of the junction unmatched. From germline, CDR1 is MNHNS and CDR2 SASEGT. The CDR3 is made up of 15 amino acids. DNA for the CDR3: TGTGCCGGGACAGCCGGGACAGGGGCAAACTATGGCTACACCTTC. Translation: CAGTAGTGANYGYTF.

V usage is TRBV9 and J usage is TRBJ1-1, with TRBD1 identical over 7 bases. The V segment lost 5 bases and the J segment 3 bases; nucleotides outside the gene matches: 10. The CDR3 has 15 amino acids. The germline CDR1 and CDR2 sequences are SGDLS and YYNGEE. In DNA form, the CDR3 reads TGTGCCAGCAGTAGGCGACAGGGAGGGGACACTGAAGCTTTCTTT. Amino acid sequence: CASSRRQGGDTEAFF.

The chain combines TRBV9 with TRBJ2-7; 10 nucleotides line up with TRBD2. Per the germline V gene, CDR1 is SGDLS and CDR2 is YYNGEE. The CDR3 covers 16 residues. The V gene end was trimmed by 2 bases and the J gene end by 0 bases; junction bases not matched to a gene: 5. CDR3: CASSVGAGGTSYEQYF. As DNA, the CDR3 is TGTGCCAGCAGCGTTGGAGCGGGAGGGACCTCCTACGAGCAGTACTTC. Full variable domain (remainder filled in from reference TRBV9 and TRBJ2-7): DSGVTQTPKHLITATGQRVTLRCSPRSGDLSVYWYQQSLDQGLQFLIQYYNGEERAKGNILERFSAQQFPDLHSELNLSSLELGDSALYFCASSVGAGGTSYEQYFGPGTRLTVT.

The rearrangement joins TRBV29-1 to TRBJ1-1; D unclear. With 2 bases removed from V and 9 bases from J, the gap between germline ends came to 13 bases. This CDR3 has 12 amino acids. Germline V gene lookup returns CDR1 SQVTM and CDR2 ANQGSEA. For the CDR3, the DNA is TGCAGCGTTGAAAAGCAGGACGTTAAAGCTTTCTTT. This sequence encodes CSVEKQDVKAFF.

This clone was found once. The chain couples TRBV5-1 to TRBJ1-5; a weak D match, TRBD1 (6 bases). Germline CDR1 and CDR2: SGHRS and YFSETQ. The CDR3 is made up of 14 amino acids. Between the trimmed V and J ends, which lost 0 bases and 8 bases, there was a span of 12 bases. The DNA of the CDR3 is TGCGCCAGCAGCTTGGGTGGGGGCGCGAAGCCCCAGCATTTT. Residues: CASSLGGGAKPQHF.

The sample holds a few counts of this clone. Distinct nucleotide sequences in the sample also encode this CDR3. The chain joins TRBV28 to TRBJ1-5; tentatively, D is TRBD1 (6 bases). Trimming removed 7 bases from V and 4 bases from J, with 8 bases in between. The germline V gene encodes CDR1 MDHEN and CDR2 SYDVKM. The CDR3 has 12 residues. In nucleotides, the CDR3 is TGTGCCAGCAAAACAGGGAATCAGCCCCAGCATTTT. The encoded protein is CASKTGNQPQHF. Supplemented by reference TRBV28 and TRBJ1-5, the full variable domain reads DVKVTQSSRYLVKRTGEKVFLECVQDMDHENMFWYRQDPGLGLRLIYFSYDVKMKEKGDIPEGYSVSREKKERFSLILESASTNQTSMYLCASKTGNQPQHFGDGTRLSIL.

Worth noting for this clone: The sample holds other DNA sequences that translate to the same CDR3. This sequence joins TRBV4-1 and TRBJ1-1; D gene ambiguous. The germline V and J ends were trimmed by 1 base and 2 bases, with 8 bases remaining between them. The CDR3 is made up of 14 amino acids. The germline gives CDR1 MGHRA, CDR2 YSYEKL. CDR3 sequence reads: CASSQGILNTEAFF. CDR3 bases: TGCGCCAGCAGCCAAGGAATCCTCAACACTGAAGCTTTCTTT.